This T cell receptor (beta chain) was retrieved from a study of blood T cells in healthy people across ages. Healthy Caucasian individuals from Russia aged about 6 to 90 served as donors. Trimming cost V 5 bases and J 8 bases, with 18 bases left between them. Germline V lookup: CDR1 SQVTM, CDR2 ANQGSEA. The CDR3 is 14 residues long. A second PCR, run for about 6 to 12 cycles, used a sample-barcoded 5' primer plus a J-beta primer mix. TCRdb re-called the 5' RACE reads with MiXCR, one entry per CDR3 protein. The sample holds some 1.5 million distinct CDR3 sequences, 28% seen once. Comments on this clonotype: The antigen remains unidentified.

The study, taken as a whole, reports: Roughly linearly, TCR beta diversity per million T cells fell as age increased.

This clonotype originated in a woman between 25 and 40 years old in good health. The sample comprised blood. This chain links TRBV29-1 with TRBJ1-4; no firm D call. The CDR3 DNA sequence: TGCAGCGTTAGTGGGAGCCGCCTCGGCGAAAAACTGTTTTTT. Encoded protein: CSVSGSRLGEKLFF.